This section outlines one TCR beta chain sequence together with its context. Its antigen is not known. The sample originates from a study of vaccination and CD4 T cells after COVID-19. Study details: Each individual in the study obtained two doses of BNT162b2 or mRNA-1273 vaccine. Overlapping spike peptides served as the stimulus for the cells. These peptides came from SARS-CoV-2 and from the common cold coronaviruses HCoV-NL63, HCoV-OC43 and HCoV-229E.

An Oncomine TCR Beta short-read assay was used to sequence the DNA from cultured CD4+ T cells. TCRdb re-derived calls from the PCR reads in MiXCR, one entry per CDR3 protein. Of some 7,000 distinct CDR3 sequences detected, roughly 29% appear once; the ten largest clones hold approximately 32%. Treatment of the sample: roughly 11-day PBMC culture with coronavirus spike peptide pools or control peptides (ViraFEST assay). The unexposed donor provided CD4+ T cells, which were taken before the COVID-19 pandemic (2011-2018). For ViraFEST, peptide pools expanded antigen-specific T cells, after which the TCRs were sequenced. V was cut by 3 bases and J by 2 bases, with 11 bases left in between. Germline V lookup: CDR1 SGHTA, CDR2 FQGTGA. The CDR3 has 15 residues.

The chain has TRBV7-3 and TRBJ1-5; a possible D gene is TRBD1 (6 bases). The TCR sequence derives from a human donor in good health. Sequencing input: CD4+ T cells from blood, cultured in vitro. CDR3 loop: CASSFNGGGNQPQHF. CDR3 coding DNA: TGTGCCAGCAGCTTCAACGGGGGCGGCAATCAGCCCCAGCATTTT.